What follows are 28 T cell receptor beta chains derived from one specimen sequenced in a study of identical twins. TCRdb called the 5' RACE reads again in MiXCR, with one record for every CDR3 protein. The sample includes about 200,000 distinct CDR3 sequences, around 6.5% of them seen just once. Another study also made use of these data, one on T cells expressing NK-cell markers.

The source material was CD8+ T cells sorted from blood. The receptors come from a woman younger than 30 in good health.

In this sample, this clonotype turned up a few times. The chain recombines TRBV10-1 with TRBJ1-1; the D is unclear. V dropped 4 bases and J dropped 4 bases, with 10 bases sitting between them. The CDR3 has 13 amino acids. Germline assignment: CDR1 WNHNN and CDR2 SYGVQD (reference sequence). CDR3 amino acids: CASSAGIGTEAFF. The CDR3 nucleotides read TGCGCCAGCAGTGCGGGGATAGGCACTGAAGCTTTCTTT.

In this sample, this clonotype turned up many times. The chain combines TRBV9 with TRBJ2-5, with a weak D call TRBD2 (6 bases). V was clipped by 0 bases and J by 5 bases, with 8 bases between them. CDR1 is SGDLS, CDR2 YYNGEE, per germline. The CDR3 spans 13 residues. CDR3 in DNA: TGTGCCAGCAGCGTAGATGGGGGGGAGACCCAGTACTTC. Amino acid sequence: CASSVDGGETQYF.

This clonotype has more than one count but fewer than ten. V gene TRBV10-2 combines with J gene TRBJ2-2; tentative D call: TRBD1 (6 bases). In germline, CDR1 is WSHSY, CDR2 SAAADI. This CDR3 region has 12 residues. Trimming left V 8 bases short and J 5 bases short, with 9 bases between. The DNA of the CDR3 is TGCGCCAGCCTTACAGGGACCGGGGAGCTGTTTTTT. Translating gives CASLTGTGELFF.

The rearrangement joins TRBV30 to TRBJ2-1; D call uncertain. This CDR3 region has 15 residues. Per the germline V gene, CDR1 is GTSNPN and CDR2 is SVGIG (reference sequence). V gave up 2 bases and J gave up 4 bases, with 15 bases separating them. DNA of the CDR3: TGTGCCTGGAGTACAGACCCTAAGATTTACAATGAGCAGTTCTTC. Amino acid sequence: CAWSTDPKIYNEQFF.

V usage is TRBV2 and J usage is TRBJ2-1; 8 bases match TRBD1. J gave up 8 bases and V 7 bases, and 1 base lay outside the gene matches. CDR1 is SNHLY and CDR2 is FYNNEI in the germline V gene. The length of the CDR3 is 11 residues. This CDR3 reads CASKQGDEQFF. The CDR3 DNA reads as TGTGCCAGCAAACAGGGGGATGAGCAGTTCTTC.

This clonotype was counted many times. The CDR3 DNA sequence: TGTGCCATCAGTGAGACTAGCTGGGAGACCCAGTACTTC. Amino acid sequence: CAISETSWETQYF. The chain couples TRBV10-3 to TRBJ2-5, with D possibly TRBD2 on 6 matching bases. CDR3 size: 13 residues. CDR1 ENHRY and CDR2 SYGVKD come from the germline V gene. Between the trimmed V and J ends, which lost 2 bases and 5 bases, there was a span of 9 bases.

This clonotype has ten or more counts. V and J are TRBV7-2 and TRBJ1-6, with D possibly being TRBD1 (6 bases). V lost 5 bases and J lost 9, with 11 bases in between. This CDR3 has 13 amino acids. Germline CDR1 and CDR2: SGHTA and FQGNSA. As DNA, the CDR3 is TGTGCCAGCAGCGTGGGGGGCGGTTCACCCCTCCACTTT. Its protein product is CASSVGGGSPLHF.

There are a few counts of this clonotype. The chain uses TRBV29-1 and TRBJ2-2, with 7 bases lining up with TRBD1. CDR1 is SQVTM, CDR2 ANQGSEA, per germline. Trimming at V came to 3 bases and at J to 6 bases, leaving 10 bases not matched to a gene. The CDR3 runs 15 residues. As DNA, the CDR3 is TGCAGCGTTGAGAGGGGACAGAGGGAGCCCGGGGAGCTGTTTTTT. As protein: CSVERGQREPGELFF.

The chain carries TRBV11-2 and TRBJ2-7, with unresolved D. With 2 bases removed from V and 5 bases from J, the gap between germline ends came to 7 bases. The CDR3 sequence is 12 residues long. The germline gives CDR1 SGHAT, CDR2 FQNNGV. The DNA for the CDR3 is TGTGCCAGCAGCTTAAAGGGCAACGAGCAGTACTTC. This gives the protein CASSLKGNEQYF.

This clonotype has more than one count but fewer than ten. This sequence joins TRBV12-3 or TRBV12-4 and TRBJ2-3; weak D call: TRBD1 (7 bases). The CDR3 extends over 17 amino acids. The V and J ends lost 5 bases and 1 base respectively, with 19 bases between them. This CDR3 reads CASSHLQGGTRTDTQYF. CDR3 bases: TGTGCCAGCAGTCACCTCCAGGGGGGTACACGCACAGATACGCAGTATTTT.

The chain joins TRBV10-3 to TRBJ2-2, with 7 bases identical to TRBD1. The ends lost 4 bases at V and 0 bases at J; junction bases unmatched: 8. This CDR3 contains 17 residues. CDR1 and CDR2 from the germline V gene are ENHRY and SYGVKD. CDR3 amino acids: CAISVPRDRANTGELFF. CDR3 nucleotide sequence: TGTGCCATCAGTGTCCCCCGGGACAGAGCGAACACCGGGGAGCTGTTTTTT.

This clonotype was recorded a few times. The chain recombines TRBV4-2 with TRBJ2-3; 10 positions agree with TRBD2. V shed 4 bases, J shed 6 bases, and the junction held 13 bases outside the gene matches. The CDR3 spans 17 residues. The germline V gene has CDR1 LGHNA and CDR2 YNFKEQ. The CDR3 sequence: CASSRDEAGGTSDTQYF. The CDR3 region has the DNA TGTGCCAGCAGCCGGGATGAAGCGGGGGGGACATCGGATACGCAGTATTTT.

This clonotype was picked up many times. The chain combines TRBV12-3 or TRBV12-4 with TRBJ2-7; D is unclear. This CDR3 has 12 residues. Trimming cost V 6 bases and J 3 bases, with 9 bases left between them. The CDR3 sequence: CASSFGFYEQYF. Here the CDR3 DNA reads TGTGCCAGCAGCTTCGGGTTCTACGAGCAGTACTTC.

The rearrangement joins TRBV11-1 to TRBJ1-1; no definite D call. Germline V gives CDR1 SGHAT, CDR2 FQDESV (reference sequence). V was shortened by 5 bases and J by 2 bases, with 12 bases between the two germline ends. The CDR3 contains 14 residues. CDR3 coding DNA: TGTGCCAGCAGCCCCGGGAGAGTTAACACTGAAGCTTTCTTT. It is translated as CASSPGRVNTEAFF.

The CDR3 coding sequence is TGCGCCAGCAGCTGGACGACAGGGGGCGTAGAGCAGTACTTC. This gives the protein CASSWTTGGVEQYF. The genes are TRBV5-1 and TRBJ2-7, with 10 nucleotides matching TRBD1. This CDR3 region has 14 residues. V shed 3 bases and J 7 bases; nucleotides not matched to a gene: 7. Germline V gene data show CDR1 as SGHRS and CDR2 as YFSETQ.

This clonotype was counted between two and nine times. This chain joins TRBV3-1 and TRBJ1-2; D unclear. Germline V gene lookup returns CDR1 LGHDT and CDR2 YNNKEL (reference sequence). This CDR3 comprises 16 residues. The V end was cut by 1 base, the J end by 7 bases, with 19 bases between. The chain's CDR3 is CASSQVRDSRRGGYTF. The CDR3 DNA follows: TGTGCCAGCAGCCAAGTCAGAGACTCAAGGCGTGGTGGCTACACCTTC.

This clonotype was counted at least ten times. This chain connects TRBV12-3 or TRBV12-4 to TRBJ2-7; either TRBD1 or TRBD2 may supply D (5 bases each). The V gene lost 5 bases and the J gene lost 3 bases, with 17 bases spanning the gap. This CDR3 spans 15 amino acids. CDR3 sequence reads: CASSRAGANLYEQYF. The CDR3 DNA sequence: TGTGCCAGCAGTCGAGCCGGGGCCAACCTCTACGAGCAGTACTTC.

The chain combines TRBV27 with TRBJ2-1; TRBD1 aligns across 9 bases. The germline gives CDR1 MNHEY, CDR2 SMNVEV (reference sequence). CDR3 length equals 16 residues. Trimming removed 7 bases from V and 3 bases from J; junction bases left unmatched: 10. CDR3 coding DNA: TGTGCCAGCACCGCGTCGACAGGGGGATTCTACAATGAGCAGTTCTTC. Its translation is CASTASTGGFYNEQFF.

Only a few counts were recorded for this clonotype. The CDR3 DNA is TGTGCCAGCAGCGTACAGGGGGGTTCTCAAGATACGCAGTATTTT. This translates into CASSVQGGSQDTQYF. The chain recombines TRBV9 with TRBJ2-3, with D possibly matching TRBD1 (7 bases). Deletions cut 1 base from V and 5 bases from J, with 14 bases between. Germline V gene lookup returns CDR1 SGDLS and CDR2 YYNGEE. The length of the CDR3 is 15 residues.

The table lists this clonotype with many counts. The chain carries TRBV5-6 and TRBJ2-3, with 7 nucleotides matching TRBD2. This CDR3 has 17 residues. The germline gives CDR1 SGHDT, CDR2 YYEEEE. V was pared by 0 bases and J by 3 bases, with 10 bases of the junction left unmatched. CDR3 protein: CASSLELALERTDTQYF. The CDR3 coding sequence is TGTGCCAGCAGCTTGGAACTAGCGCTCGAACGGACAGATACGCAGTATTTT. The whole variable domain, filled in from reference TRBV5-6 and TRBJ2-3, reads DAGVTQSPTHLIKTRGQQVTLRCSPKSGHDTVSWYQQALGQGPQFIFQYYEEEERQRGNFPDRFSGHQFPNYSSELNVNALLLGDSALYLCASSLELALERTDTQYFGPGTRLTVL.

This clonotype was detected a few times. The chain is built from TRBV11-2 and TRBJ2-1; D is possibly TRBD1 or TRBD2 (5 bases each). V lost 3 bases, J lost 8 bases, and 17 bases lay in between. Germline CDR1 and CDR2: SGHAT and FQNNGV. CDR3 length equals 15 residues. CDR3 sequence: CASSFSPQEVYEQFF. As DNA, the CDR3 is TGTGCCAGCAGCTTTTCTCCACAGGAGGTCTATGAGCAGTTCTTC.

This chain connects TRBV19 to TRBJ2-1; D gene unclear. Per germline, CDR1 LNHDA and CDR2 SQIVND (reference sequence). This CDR3 has 12 amino acids. Trimming stripped 1 base from V and 3 bases from J, with 1 base between. Written as DNA, the CDR3 is TGTGCCAGTAGTATAGGCTACAATGAGCAGTTCTTC. This gives the protein CASSIGYNEQFF.

This clonotype was observed at least ten times. The V gene is TRBV7-9, the J gene TRBJ2-5, with D unclear. Germline CDR1 SEHNR, CDR2 FQNEAQ (reference sequence). The CDR3 is 13 amino acids. The ends were cut back, 5 bases at V and 2 bases at J, with 9 bases in the middle. The CDR3: CASSRTAQETQYF. In DNA form, the CDR3 reads TGTGCCAGCAGCCGGACGGCTCAAGAGACCCAGTACTTC.

The rearrangement joins TRBV5-1 to TRBJ2-1, with TRBD2 identical over 7 bases. Germline values: CDR1 SGHRS, CDR2 YFSETQ. V lost 5 bases and J lost 8; bases outside the gene matches: 4. The CDR3 is 12 amino acids. CDR3 in amino acids: CASRAGDYEQFF. The CDR3 bases are TGCGCCAGCAGGGCGGGGGACTATGAGCAGTTCTTC.

This clonotype was counted between two and nine times. The rearrangement uses TRBV2 and TRBJ1-2; TRBD1 might be the D (6 bases). Deletions cut 3 bases from V and 8 bases from J, with 13 bases between. The CDR3 contains 13 residues. Looked up from germline, CDR1 is SNHLY and CDR2 is FYNNEI. Written as DNA, the CDR3 is TGTGCCAGCAGTGAGAGCGGGACACAGGGCTACACCTTC. This codes for CASSESGTQGYTF.

The table lists this clonotype with a few counts. The V gene is TRBV20-1, the J gene TRBJ1-2; D is perhaps TRBD1 (6 bases). Germline values: CDR1 DFQATT, CDR2 SNEGSKA (reference sequence). V gave up 5 bases and J gave up 8 bases, with 18 bases separating them. The CDR3 is 13 amino acids. CDR3 loop: CSAVNRETGGYTF. The CDR3 DNA follows: TGCAGTGCTGTAAACAGGGAAACGGGGGGCTACACCTTC.

The chain couples TRBV5-5 to TRBJ2-1, with D perhaps TRBD1 or TRBD2 (5 bases each). The germline V and J ends were trimmed by 9 bases and 8 bases, with 18 bases remaining between them. CDR3 length: 13 residues. The germline V gene encodes CDR1 SGHKS and CDR2 YYEKEE (reference sequence). The CDR3 DNA reads as TGTGCCATGGGCCCGGGGCTCCCCGATGAGCAGTTCTTC. Its protein is CAMGPGLPDEQFF.

This chain uses TRBV6-2 or TRBV6-3 with TRBJ1-2; D not certain. CDR1 and CDR2 (germline): MNHEY, SVGEGT. The length of the CDR3 is 14 residues. Trimming stripped 0 bases from V and 4 bases from J, with 9 bases between. In DNA, the CDR3 is TGTGCCAGCAGTTACTCGAAGTCAGCCTATGGCTACACCTTC. Amino acid sequence: CASSYSKSAYGYTF.